One and the same sample provided the 22 T cell receptor beta chains below, sequenced in a study of cytomegalovirus exposure and HLA in healthy donors. The PCR had 60 Vbeta and 13 Jbeta primers. Clones were read by immunoSEQ multiplex PCR, and TCRdb kept only the in-frame ones, dropping some. The sample includes 180,000 or so clones, 77% of them seen just once. Sequenced: PBMCs. The source is a man younger than 35 in good health and CMV-seronegative.

The chain has TRBV7-2 and TRBJ2-3; no clear D gene. The CDR3 has 14 residues. V was cut by 4 bases and J by 2 bases, with 10 bases left in between. Germline CDR1 is SGHTA and CDR2 is FQGNSA. CDR3 region: CASSSYSDTDTQYF. The CDR3 nucleotides read TGTGCCAGCAGCTCGTACTCCGACACAGATACGCAGTATTTT.

In this sample, this clone turned up a few times. The chain links TRBV6-5 to TRBJ2-5, with unresolved D. Between the trimmed V and J ends, which lost 2 bases and 6 bases, there was a span of 19 bases. The CDR3 consists of 16 residues. Germline-derived CDR1 and CDR2 are MNHEY and SVGAGI. The CDR3 sequence: CASSYGLATTRKTQYF. For the CDR3, the DNA is TGTGCCAGCAGTTACGGGTTGGCTACTACACGCAAGACCCAGTACTTC.

In DNA form, the CDR3 reads TGTGCCAGCAGCAGACTGGGACAGGGTTTTGGCTACACCTTC. It is translated as CASSRLGQGFGYTF. V gene TRBV6-5 combines with J gene TRBJ1-2; 9 bases fit TRBD1. In germline, CDR1 is MNHEY, CDR2 SVGAGI. The ends lost 6 bases at V and 7 bases at J; junction bases unmatched: 9. The CDR3 is 14 residues long.

J is TRBJ1-1 and V is TRBV9, with D tentatively TRBD1 (6 bases). The V end lost 0 bases, the J end lost 6 bases, and 12 bases lay between the germline ends. The V gene's germline CDR1 is SGDLS and CDR2 YYNGEE. This CDR3 region has 14 residues. The CDR3 spells CASSVEGGSSEAFF. CDR3 coding DNA: TGTGCCAGCAGCGTAGAAGGGGGTAGCTCTGAAGCTTTCTTT.

The chain combines TRBV5-1 with TRBJ2-2; D remains ambiguous. Per germline, CDR1 SGHRS and CDR2 YFSETQ. CDR3 length: 13 amino acids. V was shortened by 0 bases and J by 7 bases, with 7 bases between the two germline ends. CDR3 amino acids: CASSLVVSGELFF. CDR3 DNA sequence: TGCGCCAGCAGCTTGGTAGTGAGCGGGGAGCTGTTTTTT.

V gene TRBV6-1 combines with J gene TRBJ1-2; D ambiguous. CDR3 size: 13 residues. Trimming took off 5 bases at V and 4 bases at J, with 11 bases between the two ends. Germline V gene sequence: CDR1 MNHNS, CDR2 SASEGT. CDR3 in DNA: TGTGCCAGCAGTCCCCGGCGCGGCTATGGCTACACCTTC. It yields the protein CASSPRRGYGYTF.

The V gene is TRBV7-8, the J gene TRBJ2-5; D call uncertain. The closer fit of TRBJ2-7 to the DNA end suggests the J call may be wrong. Germline loops: CDR1 SGHVS, CDR2 FQNEAQ. This CDR3 comprises 11 residues. The DNA for the CDR3 is TGTGCCAGCAGCTTAACAGACGAGCAGTACTTC. It codes for CASSLTDEQYF.

This rearrangement joins TRBV7-9 to TRBJ2-5; TRBD2 is a possible D gene (7 bases). The germline CDR1 and CDR2 sequences are SEHNR and FQNEAQ (reference sequence). This CDR3 is built from 15 residues. V shed 7 bases and J shed 5 bases, with 20 bases lying between them. The CDR3 DNA reads TGTGCCAGCACCGACCGGGGGGCGGAGGGGGAGACCCAGTACTTC. As protein: CASTDRGAEGETQYF. Drawing the rest from reference TRBV7-9 and TRBJ2-5, the complete variable domain is DTGVSQNPRHKITKRGQNVTFRCDPISEHNRLYWYRQTLGQGPEFLTYFQNEAQLEKSRLLSDRFSAERPKGSFSTLEIQRTEQGDSAMYLCASTDRGAEGETQYFGPGTRLLVL.

This clone was observed a handful of times. The chain is built from TRBV7-9 and TRBJ1-2, with 9 positions matching TRBD1. The V gene end was trimmed by 5 bases and the J gene end by 4 bases; junction bases not matched to a gene: 8. The CDR3 has 15 residues. Germline CDR1 is SEHNR and CDR2 is FQNEAQ (reference sequence). CDR3 region: CASSRGQGPAYGYTF. DNA of the CDR3: TGTGCCAGCAGCAGAGGACAGGGGCCGGCCTATGGCTACACCTTC.

The chain joins TRBV6-1 to TRBJ2-1; D is unresolved. Germline assignment: CDR1 MNHNS and CDR2 SASEGT. V lost 7 bases, J lost 0 bases, and 7 bases lay in between. CDR3 size: 13 residues. The CDR3 nucleotides are TGTGCCAGCATTGCAGGCTCCTACAATGAGCAGTTCTTC. Its translation: CASIAGSYNEQFF.

The chain recombines TRBV7-2 with TRBJ2-3; D unclear. Per the germline V gene, CDR1 is SGHTA and CDR2 is FQGNSA. Trimming cost V 0 bases and J 0 bases, with 10 bases left between them. There are 16 residues in the CDR3. CDR3: CASSLAVVTSTDTQYF. CDR3 nucleotide sequence: TGTGCCAGCAGCTTAGCGGTGGTAACTAGCACAGATACGCAGTATTTT.

The chain joins TRBV4-2 to TRBJ1-2; 8 positions agree with TRBD1. The germline gives CDR1 LGHNA, CDR2 YNFKEQ. V lost 1 base to trimming and J lost 2 bases; unmatched junction nucleotides: 6. There are 16 residues in the CDR3. CDR3 nucleotide sequence: TGTGCCAGCAGCCAAGTTGGGTCAGGGGGCAACTATGGCTACACCTTC. Translated, it gives CASSQVGSGGNYGYTF.

The V and J genes are TRBV6-5 and TRBJ1-1; perhaps TRBD1 as D (6 bases). The CDR3 has 11 amino acids. The germline CDR1 and CDR2 sequences are MNHEY and SVGAGI. Deletions cut 5 bases from V and 8 bases from J, with 9 bases between. CDR3 coding DNA: TGTGCCAGCAGTACGACAGGCGAAGCTTTCTTT. Translated: CASSTTGEAFF.

This sequence joins TRBV9 and TRBJ2-1; D is uncertain. Germline V lookup: CDR1 SGDLS, CDR2 YYNGEE. The CDR3 sequence is 16 residues long. V was cut by 3 bases and J by 0 bases, with 13 bases left in between. The CDR3 sequence is CASSGVSVNSYNEQFF. The CDR3 DNA reads TGTGCCAGCAGCGGGGTAAGCGTCAACTCCTACAATGAGCAGTTCTTC.

This clone was observed a handful of times. The chain employs TRBV7-8 and TRBJ1-1, with 9 nucleotides matching TRBD1. The germline V gene has CDR1 SGHVS and CDR2 FQNEAQ. The trim removed 6 bases at V and 8 bases at J, leaving 10 bases unmatched. This CDR3 has 14 residues. CDR3 bases: TGTGCCAGCAGAGCCGGGACAGGGAGGATGGAAGCTTTCTTT. This encodes CASRAGTGRMEAFF.

Written as DNA, the CDR3 is TGTGCCAGTAGATACGGGGGCAGGGGGCGCAAAGCTTTCTTT. This sequence encodes CASRYGGRGRKAFF. This chain connects TRBV19 to TRBJ1-1; 8 bases fit TRBD1. The CDR3 runs to 14 residues. Germline trimming cut 6 bases from V and 9 bases from J; bases unmatched to any gene: 12. The germline V gene encodes CDR1 LNHDA and CDR2 SQIVND (reference sequence).

V usage is TRBV10-2 and J usage is TRBJ1-1; no clear D. CDR1 and CDR2 from the germline V gene are WSHSY and SAAADI. The V end was cut by 2 bases, the J end by 1 base, with 8 bases between. This CDR3 has 14 amino acids. Here the CDR3 reads CASSENPWNTEAFF. CDR3 coding DNA: TGCGCCAGCAGTGAGAATCCCTGGAACACTGAAGCTTTCTTT.

This clone was counted a single time. The rearrangement uses TRBV7-3 and TRBJ1-1; TRBD1 is a possible D gene (6 bases). V lost 1 base and J lost 3, with 12 bases in between. From germline, CDR1 is SGHTA and CDR2 FQGTGA. CDR3 length: 15 amino acids. CDR3 sequence (DNA): TGTGCCAGCAGCTTAATTCCCAGGGGCCACACTGAAGCTTTCTTT. It specifies CASSLIPRGHTEAFF.

The chain uses TRBV4-2 and TRBJ2-2; D gene ambiguous. CDR3 length: 14 amino acids. Germline V CDR1 and CDR2: LGHNA, YNFKEQ. V was trimmed by 3 bases and J by 4 bases, leaving 9 bases between them. In nucleotides, the CDR3 is TGTGCCAGCAGCCAGGCGGCCATCACCGGGGAGCTGTTTTTT. It is translated as CASSQAAITGELFF.

There are a few counts of this clone. J is TRBJ1-2 and V is TRBV7-9; no firm D call. The V and J ends lost 5 bases and 5 bases respectively, with 9 bases between them. Germline lookup yields CDR1 SEHNR and CDR2 FQNEAQ (reference sequence). The length of the CDR3 is 12 residues. Here the CDR3 reads CASSNTEYGYTF. In DNA, the CDR3 is TGTGCCAGCAGCAACACAGAGTATGGCTACACCTTC.

V usage is TRBV5-1 and J usage is TRBJ1-4; D possibly corresponds to TRBD1 (5 bases). The CDR3 is 13 amino acids. The V and J ends lost 4 bases and 5 bases respectively, with 9 bases between them. Germline CDR1 and CDR2: SGHRS and YFSETQ. The CDR3 loop reads CASSTGLNEKLFF. In DNA, the CDR3 is TGCGCCAGCAGCACGGGACTGAATGAAAAACTGTTTTTT.

This sequence joins TRBV20-1 and TRBJ1-1, with D unclear. Trimming took off 6 bases at V and 8 bases at J, with 13 bases between the two ends. Germline loops: CDR1 DFQATT, CDR2 SNEGSKA (reference sequence). The CDR3 sequence is 11 residues long. In nucleotides, the CDR3 is TGCAGTGCCACCTCAACATACGAAGCTTTCTTT. Translating it yields CSATSTYEAFF.